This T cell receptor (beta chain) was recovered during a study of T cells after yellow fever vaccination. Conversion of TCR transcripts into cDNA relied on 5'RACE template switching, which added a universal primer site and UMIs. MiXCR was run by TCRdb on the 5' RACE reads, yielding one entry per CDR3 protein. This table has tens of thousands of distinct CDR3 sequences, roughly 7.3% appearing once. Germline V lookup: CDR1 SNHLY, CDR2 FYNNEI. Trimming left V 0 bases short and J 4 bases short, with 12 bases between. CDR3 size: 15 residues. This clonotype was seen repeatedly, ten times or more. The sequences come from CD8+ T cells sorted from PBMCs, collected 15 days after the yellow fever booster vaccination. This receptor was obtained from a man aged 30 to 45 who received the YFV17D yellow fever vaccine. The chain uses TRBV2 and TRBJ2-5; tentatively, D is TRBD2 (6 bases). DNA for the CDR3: TGTGCCAGCAGTGAAGCTGGAGGGGTCATAGAGACCCAGTACTTC. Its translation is CASSEAGGVIETQYF. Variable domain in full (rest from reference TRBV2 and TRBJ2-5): EPEVTQTPSHQVTQMGQEVILRCVPISNHLYFYWYRQILGQKVEFLVSFYNNEISEKSEIFDDQFSVERPDGSNFTLKIRSTKLEDSAMYFCASSEAGGVIETQYFGPGTRLLVL.